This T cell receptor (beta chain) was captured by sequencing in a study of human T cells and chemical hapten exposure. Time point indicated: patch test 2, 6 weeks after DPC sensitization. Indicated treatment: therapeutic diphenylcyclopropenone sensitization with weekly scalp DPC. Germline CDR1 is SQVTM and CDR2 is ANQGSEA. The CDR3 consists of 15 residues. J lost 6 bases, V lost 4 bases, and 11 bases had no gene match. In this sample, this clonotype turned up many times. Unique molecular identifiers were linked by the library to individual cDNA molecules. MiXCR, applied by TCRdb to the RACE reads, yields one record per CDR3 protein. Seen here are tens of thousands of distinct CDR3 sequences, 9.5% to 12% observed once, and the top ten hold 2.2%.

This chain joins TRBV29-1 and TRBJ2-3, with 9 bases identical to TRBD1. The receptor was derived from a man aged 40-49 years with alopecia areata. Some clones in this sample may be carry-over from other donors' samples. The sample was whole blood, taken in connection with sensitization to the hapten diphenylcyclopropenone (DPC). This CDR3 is CSVVGTGPHQDTQYF. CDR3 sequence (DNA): TGCAGCGTTGTGGGGACAGGGCCTCACCAGGATACGCAGTATTTT.